Listed here are 12 T cell receptor beta chains from one sample, sequenced in a study of T cells after posttransplantation cyclophosphamide. This table comes from immunoSEQ multiplex PCR, and its TCRdb copy is limited to in-frame clones, with some not included. The sample yields about 30,000 clones, without any singletons. Sequenced sample: PBMCs. These TCRs come from a woman aged 30 to 39 in good health and a related stem cell transplant donor.

The J gene is TRBJ1-2, the V gene TRBV6-5, with D possibly matching TRBD1 (6 bases). This CDR3 contains 13 residues. Germline loops: CDR1 MNHEY, CDR2 SVGAGI. Trimming removed 4 bases from V and 4 bases from J, with 10 bases in between. The CDR3 nucleotides are TGTGCCAGCAGTTCCCAGGGGATCTATGGCTACACCTTC. It is translated as CASSSQGIYGYTF.

In its sample, this clone was seen many times. The chain combines TRBV19 with TRBJ2-1; no firm D call. V was shortened by 5 bases and J by 6 bases, with 11 bases between the two germline ends. This CDR3 is 13 amino acids long. Per the germline V gene, CDR1 is LNHDA and CDR2 is SQIVND (reference sequence). CDR3 loop: CASSVQVRNEQFF. Written as DNA, the CDR3 is TGTGCCAGTAGTGTGCAGGTCCGCAATGAGCAGTTCTTC.

This clone has just a few counts. The chain carries TRBV25-1 and TRBJ2-5, with 8 bases lining up with TRBD1. CDR3 length equals 13 residues. Germline CDR1 reads MGHDK; CDR2 reads SYGVNS. V shed 5 bases, J shed 4 bases, and the junction held 3 bases outside the gene matches. In DNA form, the CDR3 reads TGTGCCAGCAGTTCCACAGGGGGAGAGACCCAGTACTTC. Protein product: CASSSTGGETQYF.

This clone was observed at least ten times. The chain joins TRBV14 to TRBJ2-2, with 13 nucleotides matching TRBD2. The ends lost 4 bases at V and 8 bases at J; junction bases unmatched: 4. CDR3 size: 15 residues. CDR1 SGHDN and CDR2 FVKESK come from the germline V gene. This chain's CDR3 is CASSRTSGGTGELFF. For the CDR3, the DNA is TGTGCCAGCAGCCGGACTAGCGGGGGCACTGGGGAGCTGTTTTTT. Supplemented by reference TRBV14 and TRBJ2-2, the full variable domain reads EAGVTQFPSHSVIEKGQTVTLRCDPISGHDNLYWYRRVMGKEIKFLLHFVKESKQDESGMPNNRFLAERTGGTYSTLKVQPAELEDSGVYFCASSRTSGGTGELFFGEGSRLTVL.

The genes are TRBV7-2 and TRBJ1-2; D unclear. This CDR3 comprises 15 residues. Per the germline V gene, CDR1 is SGHTA and CDR2 is FQGNSA. Trimming removed 5 bases at V and 5 bases at J, with 18 bases between. The DNA for the CDR3 is TGTGCCAGCAGCCCAACAAAAGGACTTGGGTATGGCTACACCTTC. Translated, it gives CASSPTKGLGYGYTF.

This clone has a handful of counts. The genes are TRBV19 and TRBJ1-2, with TRBD1 identical over 7 bases. The trim removed 3 bases at V and 2 bases at J, leaving 6 bases unmatched. This CDR3 has 15 residues. CDR1 is LNHDA and CDR2 is SQIVND in the germline V gene (reference sequence). CDR3 nucleotides: TGTGCCAGTAGTATGGGACAGCTCACGAACTATGGCTACACCTTC. It encodes CASSMGQLTNYGYTF.

This clone occurred many times. V and J are TRBV10-3 and TRBJ1-1; D ambiguous. Germline V gene sequence: CDR1 ENHRY, CDR2 SYGVKD. The V end was cut by 0 bases, the J end by 0 bases, with 8 bases between. This CDR3 region has 15 residues. Here the CDR3 reads CAISESRTMNTEAFF. DNA for the CDR3: TGTGCCATCAGTGAGTCGAGGACTATGAACACTGAAGCTTTCTTT.

The gene calls are TRBV13 and TRBJ2-5; D is perhaps TRBD1 (6 bases). The length of the CDR3 is 14 residues. CDR1 is PRHDT, CDR2 FYEKMQ, per germline (reference sequence). V shed 4 bases and J shed 6 bases, with 15 bases lying between them. This chain's CDR3 is CASSSTDSAKTQYF. Written as DNA, the CDR3 is TGTGCCAGCAGCTCGACGGACAGTGCGAAGACCCAGTACTTC.

This clone was detected many times. The chain joins TRBV6-6 to TRBJ2-7; D may be TRBD1 (7 bases). The CDR3 consists of 14 residues. Trimming stripped 2 bases from V and 3 bases from J, with 11 bases between. CDR1 MNHNY and CDR2 SVGAGI come from the germline V gene (reference sequence). The CDR3 sequence is CASSYLQGGYEQYF. DNA of the CDR3: TGTGCCAGCAGTTACCTTCAGGGGGGCTACGAGCAGTACTTC.

A few counts support this clone. CDR3 coding DNA: TGTGCCAGCAGTGCCTACAGGGGCATTGGCTATGGCTACACCTTC. This encodes CASSAYRGIGYGYTF. The rearrangement links TRBV12-3 or TRBV12-4 to TRBJ1-2; 7 positions agree with TRBD1. Trimming cost V 5 bases and J 4 bases; bases outside gene matches: 10. CDR3 length: 15 residues.

This rearrangement joins TRBV25-1 to TRBJ2-1; 9 positions agree with TRBD1. The CDR3 loop spans 14 amino acids. Germline V gene sequence: CDR1 MGHDK, CDR2 SYGVNS. The V segment lost 6 bases and the J segment 1 base; nucleotides outside the gene matches: 1. The CDR3 loop reads CASSGTGSYNEQFF. CDR3 nucleotides: TGTGCCAGCAGCGGGACAGGGTCCTACAATGAGCAGTTCTTC.

This clone was observed at least ten times. Here the CDR3 reads CASNRAGAGDTQYF. CDR3 DNA sequence: TGTGCTAGTAACCGAGCAGGGGCAGGAGATACGCAGTATTTT. This chain links TRBV12-5 with TRBJ2-3; D possibly corresponds to TRBD1 (6 bases). This CDR3 is 14 amino acids long. The V gene's germline CDR1 is LGHNT and CDR2 FRNRAP. Trimming left V 8 bases short and J 5 bases short, with 17 bases between.